Listed here are 16 T cell receptor beta chains from one sample, sequenced in a study of cytomegalovirus exposure and HLA in healthy donors. The PCR used 60 Vbeta and 13 Jbeta primers. Profiling relied on immunoSEQ multiplex PCR, and the TCRdb table lists in-frame clones only, not all of them. The sample comprises roughly 150,000 clones, nearly 80% of which are singletons, and approximately 15% rests with the top ten. What was sequenced was PBMCs. These receptors were taken from a woman between 40 and 50 years old in good health and CMV-seronegative.

The rearrangement links TRBV27 to TRBJ1-2; 7 bases fit TRBD1. Germline assignment: CDR1 MNHEY and CDR2 SMNVEV (reference sequence). With V trimmed by 0 bases and J by 4 bases, 2 bases remained unmatched. This CDR3 comprises 14 residues. The CDR3 nucleotides are TGTGCCAGCAGTTTATCGGGGACAGCCTATGGCTACACCTTC. Translating it yields CASSLSGTAYGYTF.

This rearrangement joins TRBV4-1 to TRBJ2-2; 9 nucleotides match TRBD1. V was clipped by 1 base and J by 2 bases; unmatched bases: 8. The CDR3 is 18 amino acids. Per the germline V gene, CDR1 is MGHRA and CDR2 is YSYEKL. CDR3 in amino acids: CASSQGFITGGNTGELFF. DNA for the CDR3: TGCGCCAGCAGCCAAGGGTTTATCACAGGGGGCAACACCGGGGAGCTGTTTTTT.

The chain recombines TRBV7-6 with TRBJ1-4; 9 bases are shared with TRBD1. J lost 5 bases, V lost 5 bases, and 3 bases had no gene match. Germline V gene data show CDR1 as SGHVS and CDR2 as FNYEAQ. The length of the CDR3 is 14 residues. The CDR3 spells CASSHRGPNEKLFF. CDR3 in DNA: TGTGCCAGCAGCCACAGGGGGCCGAATGAAAAACTGTTTTTT.

The table lists this clone with a count of one. This rearrangement joins TRBV6-1 to TRBJ2-1; D possibly corresponds to TRBD2 (6 bases). In germline, CDR1 is MNHNS, CDR2 SASEGT. CDR3 length equals 14 residues. The ends were cut back, 2 bases at V and 8 bases at J, with 13 bases in the middle. CDR3 sequence (DNA): TGTGCCAGCAGTGAAAATCGGGGGTCGGATGAGCAGTTCTTC. It translates to CASSENRGSDEQFF.

The V call is TRBV10-3, the J call TRBJ2-2, with D tentatively TRBD1 (7 bases). From germline, CDR1 is ENHRY and CDR2 SYGVKD. The V end was cut by 0 bases, the J end by 4 bases, with 9 bases between. The CDR3 spans 15 residues. CDR3 nucleotide sequence: TGTGCCATCAGTGAGTCTCAGGGGGGCACCGGGGAGCTGTTTTTT. It specifies CAISESQGGTGELFF.

This chain connects TRBV19 to TRBJ2-4, with 8 bases matching TRBD2. The CDR3 totals 18 residues. V dropped 5 bases and J dropped 1; count of bases not matched to a gene: 13. Per germline, CDR1 LNHDA and CDR2 SQIVND (reference sequence). The CDR3 DNA follows: TGTGCCAGTAGTCTGGGGACTAGAGACGCTCCCGCCAAAAACATTCAGTACTTC. Its translation is CASSLGTRDAPAKNIQYF.

The rearrangement uses TRBV10-1 and TRBJ2-7, with TRBD1 identical over 10 bases. V was pared by 10 bases and J by 6 bases, with 12 bases of the junction left unmatched. The CDR3 contains 14 residues. The germline V gene has CDR1 WNHNN and CDR2 SYGVQD (reference sequence). The CDR3 DNA follows: TGCGCCACCTCTCCGGGACAGGGGTTGGGCGAGCAGTACTTC. Translating gives CATSPGQGLGEQYF.

The rearrangement links TRBV28 to TRBJ2-1; no firm D call. CDR1 is MDHEN, CDR2 SYDVKM, per germline. The CDR3 has 13 residues. V lost 5 bases and J lost 2, with 7 bases in between. The CDR3 bases are TGTGCCAGCAGTGTCACTACCTACAATGAGCAGTTCTTC. Translated, it gives CASSVTTYNEQFF.

This sequence joins TRBV11-3 and TRBJ2-1, with D possibly being TRBD1 (7 bases). The CDR3 runs 16 residues. The germline V gene encodes CDR1 SGHNT and CDR2 YENEEA. V lost 8 bases, J lost 2 bases, and 19 bases lay in between. The CDR3 coding sequence is TGTGCCAGCTCCCCATTGGAGGGGACAGCCTACAATGAGCAGTTCTTC. Its translation: CASSPLEGTAYNEQFF. Variable domain in full (rest from reference TRBV11-3 and TRBJ2-1): EAGVVQSPRYKIIEKKQPVAFWCNPISGHNTLYWYLQNLGQGPELLIRYENEEAVDDSQLPKDRFSAERLKGVDSTLKIQPAELGDSAVYLCASSPLEGTAYNEQFFGPGTRLTVL.

This sequence joins TRBV28 and TRBJ2-7, with D possibly matching TRBD2 (6 bases). Trimming removed 6 bases at V and 4 bases at J, with 13 bases between. Germline V gives CDR1 MDHEN, CDR2 SYDVKM. There are 13 residues in the CDR3. The CDR3 DNA sequence: TGTGCCAGCAGAGGAGGGGTCTTATACGAGCAGTACTTC. Residues: CASRGGVLYEQYF. Complete variable domain (other parts from reference TRBV28 and TRBJ2-7): DVKVTQSSRYLVKRTGEKVFLECVQDMDHENMFWYRQDPGLGLRLIYFSYDVKMKEKGDIPEGYSVSREKKERFSLILESASTNQTSMYLCASRGGVLYEQYFGPGTRLTVT.

The DNA for the CDR3 is TGTGCCAGCAGTTCACCCGGACTAGCGGGAGTTGAGACCCAGTACTTC. Translating gives CASSSPGLAGVETQYF. The chain carries TRBV28 and TRBJ2-5, with 13 bases matching TRBD2. CDR1 is MDHEN, CDR2 SYDVKM, per germline. The CDR3 extends over 16 amino acids. The V gene end was trimmed by 4 bases and the J gene end by 5 bases; junction bases not matched to a gene: 7.

This clone came up a few times. The rearrangement uses TRBV4-2 and TRBJ1-2, with TRBD1 matching 11 bases. The ends lost 4 bases at V and 6 bases at J; junction bases unmatched: 10. CDR3 length: 16 amino acids. Germline loops: CDR1 LGHNA, CDR2 YNFKEQ. The CDR3, as DNA: TGTGCCAGCAGCCTGCGTGGACAGGGGGCTCGGAATGGCTACACCTTC. Translation: CASSLRGQGARNGYTF.

This chain joins TRBV7-8 and TRBJ2-2; TRBD2 matches 8 bases. The CDR3 contains 15 residues. CDR1 is SGHVS and CDR2 is FQNEAQ in the germline V gene. With V trimmed by 6 bases and J by 6 bases, 9 bases remained unmatched. CDR3 sequence reads: CASSLLSGGAGELFF. The CDR3 DNA sequence: TGTGCCAGCAGTCTGCTGAGCGGGGGCGCCGGGGAGCTGTTTTTT.

The chain employs TRBV7-8 and TRBJ1-1; D gene unclear. Per germline, CDR1 SGHVS and CDR2 FQNEAQ. V lost 5 bases and J 2 bases, leaving 12 bases between the germline ends. The CDR3 consists of 14 residues. The CDR3: CASSLDTINTEAFF. DNA of the CDR3: TGTGCCAGCAGCCTCGACACGATTAACACTGAAGCTTTCTTT.

CDR3 bases: TGTGCCAGCAGCTCCCTCCCTTCCCAGGGGACAGATACGCAGTATTTT. This translates into CASSSLPSQGTDTQYF. This chain connects TRBV7-8 to TRBJ2-3, with a tentative D call TRBD1 (6 bases). The V end lost 4 bases, the J end lost 3 bases, and 17 bases lay between the germline ends. Germline CDR1 and CDR2: SGHVS and FQNEAQ. The CDR3 is 16 amino acids.

This clone has just one count. V is TRBV18 and J is TRBJ2-2; 11 bases map to TRBD2. The J segment lost 4 bases and the V segment lost 0 bases, leaving 7 bases of the junction unmatched. Germline V CDR1 and CDR2: KGHSH, LQKENI. There are 18 residues in the CDR3. This chain's CDR3 is CASSPPVLAGVGTGELFF. Here the CDR3 DNA reads TGTGCCAGCTCACCACCGGTACTAGCGGGAGTAGGCACCGGGGAGCTGTTTTTT. Variable domain in full (rest from reference TRBV18 and TRBJ2-2): NAGVMQNPRHLVRRRGQEARLRCSPMKGHSHVYWYRQLPEEGLKFMVYLQKENIIDESGMPKERFSAEFPKEGPSILRIQQVVRGDSAAYFCASSPPVLAGVGTGELFFGEGSRLTVL.